Below are 13 T cell receptor beta chains sequenced from a single sample in a study of blood T cell repertoires in COVID-19. Assay: immunoSEQ multiplex PCR; the TCRdb copy retains only in-frame clones and omits some. Counted here are fewer than 200,000 clones, around 82% occurring once; the ten biggest clones make up 15% to 20%. What was sequenced was PBMCs or T cells enriched from blood (not recorded which). Source of these receptors: a man in his sixties who had recovered from COVID-19.

This clone was detected only a few times. The chain couples TRBV9 to TRBJ2-2; possibly TRBD2 for D (5 bases). Germline loops: CDR1 SGDLS, CDR2 YYNGEE. V lost 0 bases, J lost 7 bases, and 10 bases lay in between. CDR3 length: 14 amino acids. Here the CDR3 reads CASSVATRGGELFF. The CDR3 nucleotides are TGTGCCAGCAGCGTAGCTACTCGGGGCGGGGAGCTGTTTTTT.

This rearrangement joins TRBV9 to TRBJ2-1; weak D call: TRBD1 (6 bases). The length of the CDR3 is 15 residues. The germline V gene has CDR1 SGDLS and CDR2 YYNGEE. With 3 bases removed from V and 1 base from J, the gap between germline ends came to 11 bases. CDR3 region: CASSAGTQSYNEQFF. The CDR3, as DNA: TGTGCCAGCAGCGCCGGGACACAGTCCTACAATGAGCAGTTCTTC.

V usage is TRBV7-9 and J usage is TRBJ2-1, with D uncertain. The germline CDR1 and CDR2 sequences are SEHNR and FQNEAQ (reference sequence). This CDR3 has 13 residues. V lost 8 bases and J lost 2, with 10 bases in between. CDR3 residues: CASGAATYNEQFF. CDR3 sequence (DNA): TGTGCCAGCGGAGCAGCAACCTACAATGAGCAGTTCTTC.

The chain links TRBV28 to TRBJ2-2, with 10 bases identical to TRBD2. The germline gives CDR1 MDHEN, CDR2 SYDVKM. This CDR3 is built from 14 residues. V was pared by 5 bases and J by 4 bases, with 1 base of the junction left unmatched. The CDR3 is CASSSGGGTGELFF. The CDR3 nucleotides are TGTGCCAGCAGTAGCGGGGGGGGCACCGGGGAGCTGTTTTTT. The full variable domain, in which reference TRBV28 and TRBJ2-2 provide the parts outside the CDR3, is DVKVTQSSRYLVKRTGEKVFLECVQDMDHENMFWYRQDPGLGLRLIYFSYDVKMKEKGDIPEGYSVSREKKERFSLILESASTNQTSMYLCASSSGGGTGELFFGEGSRLTVL.

V is TRBV9 and J is TRBJ2-1, with 11 bases aligning to TRBD1. CDR3 length equals 20 residues. V trimming: 5 bases; J trimming: 4 bases; junction bases outside the gene matches: 20. Germline V gives CDR1 SGDLS, CDR2 YYNGEE. The CDR3 nucleotides read TGTGCCAGCAGTCAGGACAGGGGGCACCTTGGGCCTTTCTGGTACAATGAGCAGTTCTTC. Translation gives CASSQDRGHLGPFWYNEQFF.

This clone has a single count. The chain is built from TRBV29-1 and TRBJ1-5; D is uncertain. The CDR3 is 12 amino acids. The V and J ends lost 7 bases and 6 bases respectively, with 13 bases between them. CDR1 is SQVTM, CDR2 ANQGSEA, per germline. CDR3 sequence: CSGRALSQPQHF. The CDR3 region has the DNA TGCAGCGGCCGTGCCCTTAGTCAGCCCCAGCATTTT.

This clone was seen just once. The chain joins TRBV2 to TRBJ1-4, with D hard to call. V was shortened by 6 bases and J by 8 bases, with 19 bases between the two germline ends. Germline V gene sequence: CDR1 SNHLY, CDR2 FYNNEI. CDR3 length: 15 residues. DNA of the CDR3: TGTGCCAGCAGCCTGGAGGGCTCCGAAGGCGAAAAACTGTTTTTT. Its translation: CASSLEGSEGEKLFF.

The chain combines TRBV5-1 with TRBJ1-1; possible D gene TRBD1, 5 bases. Germline CDR1 is SGHRS and CDR2 is YFSETQ. This CDR3 is built from 15 residues. V lost 0 bases to trimming and J lost 4 bases, with 13 bases between them. The CDR3 loop is CASSLGAGRSTEAFF. The DNA of the CDR3 is TGCGCCAGCAGCTTGGGCGCAGGGCGAAGCACTGAAGCTTTCTTT.

The chain is built from TRBV6-1 and TRBJ1-2; D remains ambiguous. This CDR3 spans 13 amino acids. Germline lookup yields CDR1 MNHNS and CDR2 SASEGT. Deletions cut 2 bases from V and 2 bases from J, with 6 bases between. CDR3 sequence: CASSELGNYGYTF. In DNA, the CDR3 is TGTGCCAGCAGTGAATTGGGCAACTATGGCTACACCTTC.

In its sample, this clone was seen a few times. The CDR3 DNA reads as TGCAGCGTTGAAGAGGGCAGGGGAACTCCCGGGGAGCAGTACTTC. It translates to CSVEEGRGTPGEQYF. J is TRBJ2-7 and V is TRBV29-1; D is possibly TRBD1 (6 bases). Germline V gene lookup returns CDR1 SQVTM and CDR2 ANQGSEA. Trimming took off 0 bases at V and 7 bases at J, with 19 bases between the two ends. The CDR3 consists of 15 residues.

This chain connects TRBV5-4 to TRBJ1-1, with 9 bases lining up with TRBD1. The CDR3 runs to 15 residues. Germline assignment: CDR1 SGHNT and CDR2 YYREEE (reference sequence). V gave up 5 bases and J gave up 3 bases; unmatched junction bases: 8. Here the CDR3 DNA reads TGTGCCAGCAGAAGGGACAGGGCGAAGGACACTGAAGCTTTCTTT. As protein: CASRRDRAKDTEAFF.

The CDR3 nucleotides read TGCGCCAGCACCATGGACAGAGCGAACACTGAAGCTTTCTTT. It translates to CASTMDRANTEAFF. The chain carries TRBV5-1 and TRBJ1-1, with TRBD1 as a possible D gene (6 bases). Trimming took off 6 bases at V and 1 base at J, with 13 bases between the two ends. CDR3 length: 14 amino acids. The germline gives CDR1 SGHRS, CDR2 YFSETQ.

The gene calls are TRBV15 and TRBJ2-2; D ambiguous. V dropped 0 bases and J dropped 8 bases, with 7 bases sitting between them. The CDR3 is 13 amino acids. Germline V CDR1 and CDR2: LNHNV, YYDKDF (reference sequence). CDR3 bases: TGTGCCACCAGCAGAGATCTAGTAGGGGAGCTGTTTTTT. As protein: CATSRDLVGELFF.